A single sample gave rise to the 24 T cell receptor beta chains below, sequenced in a study of OX40 agonist ivuxolimab in advanced cancers. TCRdb's table, derived via immunoSEQ multiplex PCR, lists solely in-frame clones and lacks some. The table lists roughly 48,000 clones, approximately 90% of them singletons, with 10% in the top ten. The starting material was CD4+ or CD8+ T cells sorted from blood, obtained in a trial of the OX40 agonist ivuxolimab. The receptor set was obtained from an adult with an advanced solid tumor such as melanoma, head and neck, liver or kidney cancer.

J is TRBJ2-7 and V is TRBV5-8; no reliable D call. V was cut by 2 bases and J by 0 bases, with 15 bases left in between. This CDR3 has 16 residues. Per the germline V gene, CDR1 is SGHTS and CDR2 is YDEGEE. This CDR3 reads CASSFDSGQSSYEQYF. CDR3 coding DNA: TGTGCCAGCAGCTTCGATAGTGGGCAGTCCTCCTACGAGCAGTACTTC.

The chain employs TRBV27 and TRBJ2-3; 9 bases agree with TRBD2. This CDR3 is built from 16 residues. Trimming at V came to 0 bases and at J to 6 bases, leaving 7 bases not matched to a gene. Germline assignment: CDR1 MNHEY and CDR2 SMNVEV (reference sequence). As DNA, the CDR3 is TGTGCCAGCAGTTTATCGACTAGCGGTTTGGGGGATACGCAGTATTTT. Protein: CASSLSTSGLGDTQYF.

This clone occurred once. The chain employs TRBV6-1 and TRBJ2-7; D remains ambiguous. Germline lookup yields CDR1 MNHNS and CDR2 SASEGT. The CDR3 consists of 13 residues. The V and J ends lost 3 bases and 2 bases respectively, with 8 bases between them. The CDR3 nucleotides read TGTGCCAGCAGTGACTGGCAGGCCTACGAGCAGTACTTC. Protein sequence: CASSDWQAYEQYF.

The chain joins TRBV9 to TRBJ1-4; D gene unclear. Germline loops: CDR1 SGDLS, CDR2 YYNGEE. The CDR3 contains 15 residues. The ends were cut back, 0 bases at V and 2 bases at J, with 8 bases in the middle. As DNA, the CDR3 is TGTGCCAGCAGCGTAGAGGGAACGACTAATGAAAAACTGTTTTTT. Its translation is CASSVEGTTNEKLFF.

This clone appeared once. The chain recombines TRBV9 with TRBJ2-3, with 10 bases lining up with TRBD1. The junction had 8 bases not matched to a gene; V was cut back by 3 bases and J by 4 bases. Germline V gene lookup returns CDR1 SGDLS and CDR2 YYNGEE. The CDR3 is 16 amino acids. CDR3 coding DNA: TGTGCCAGCAGCGCCGGGACAGGGGATTTCGCAGATACGCAGTATTTT. Translating gives CASSAGTGDFADTQYF.

The rearrangement uses TRBV20-1 and TRBJ2-7, with D perhaps matching TRBD2 (6 bases). CDR3 length equals 11 residues. CDR1 and CDR2 (germline): DFQATT, SNEGSKA (reference sequence). V dropped 6 bases and J dropped 2 bases, with 8 bases sitting between them. The CDR3 region has the DNA TGCAGTGCGGGGGAGGCCTACGAGCAGTACTTC. Amino acid sequence: CSAGEAYEQYF.

The CDR3 coding sequence is TGCGCCAGCAGCCAAGAAGCGGGGGCAGGGTATGGCTACACCTTC. Its translation is CASSQEAGAGYGYTF. The genes are TRBV4-3 and TRBJ1-2; the D gene is possibly TRBD1 (6 bases). CDR1 is LGHNA, CDR2 YSLEER, per germline. The V end was cut by 0 bases, the J end by 5 bases, with 13 bases between. The CDR3 extends over 15 amino acids.

The rearrangement links TRBV2 to TRBJ1-2, with no clear D. V lost 1 base, J lost 4 bases, and 10 bases lay in between. CDR1 and CDR2 from the germline V gene are SNHLY and FYNNEI. The CDR3 loop spans 14 amino acids. The CDR3 DNA reads as TGTGCCAGCAGTGAAGTGGCTGGCTTCTATGGCTACACCTTC. Protein: CASSEVAGFYGYTF.

The chain couples TRBV10-3 to TRBJ1-1; unclear D gene. CDR1 is ENHRY and CDR2 is SYGVKD in the germline V gene. The ends were cut back, 2 bases at V and 1 base at J, with 2 bases in the middle. The CDR3 consists of 12 residues. CDR3 DNA: TGTGCCATCAGTGAGAGGAACACTGAAGCTTTCTTT. It encodes CAISERNTEAFF.

CDR3 protein: CASSQEGQGDTQYF. CDR3 sequence (DNA): TGCGCCAGCAGCCAAGAAGGGCAGGGAGATACGCAGTATTTT. The chain recombines TRBV4-3 with TRBJ2-3; TRBD1 is a possible D gene (5 bases). CDR1 is LGHNA and CDR2 is YSLEER in the germline V gene. CDR3 size: 14 residues. The V gene lost 0 bases and the J gene lost 5 bases, with 9 bases spanning the gap.

The rearrangement joins TRBV29-1 to TRBJ2-2; no definite D call. CDR3 length: 12 residues. CDR1 and CDR2 (germline): SQVTM, ANQGSEA. Trimming took off 4 bases at V and 1 base at J, with 4 bases between the two ends. CDR3 in DNA: TGCAGCGTTGTTGAGAACACCGGGGAGCTGTTTTTT. It is translated as CSVVENTGELFF.

This clone occurred once. The CDR3 loop is CASSPREGRNTEAFF. The CDR3 DNA follows: TGTGCCAGCAGCCCCCGGGAGGGTAGGAACACTGAAGCTTTCTTT. The V gene is TRBV7-6, the J gene TRBJ1-1, with D hard to call. V dropped 5 bases and J dropped 1 base, with 14 bases sitting between them. In germline, CDR1 is SGHVS, CDR2 FNYEAQ. The CDR3 extends over 15 amino acids. Full variable domain (rest looked up from reference TRBV7-6 and TRBJ1-1): GAGVSQSPRYKVTKRGQDVALRCDPISGHVSLYWYRQALGQGPEFLTYFNYEAQQDKSGLPNDRFSAERPEGSISTLTIQRTEQRDSAMYRCASSPREGRNTEAFFGQGTRLTVV.

The chain recombines TRBV4-2 with TRBJ1-5; 7 positions agree with TRBD1. There are 13 residues in the CDR3. Trimming took 7 bases from V and 2 from J; bases not matched to a gene: 2. Germline V gene data show CDR1 as LGHNA and CDR2 as YNFKEQ. The CDR3, as DNA: TGTGCCAGCACCGGACAGGGCAATCAGCCCCAGCATTTT. Protein product: CASTGQGNQPQHF.

The rearrangement uses TRBV9 and TRBJ1-2; no clear D. Germline V gene sequence: CDR1 SGDLS, CDR2 YYNGEE. The CDR3 runs 14 residues. Trimming left V 0 bases short and J 6 bases short, with 12 bases between. The CDR3 DNA is TGTGCCAGCAGCGTAGTCGAAGGGAGCGATGGCTACACCTTC. Protein sequence: CASSVVEGSDGYTF. The full variable domain, in which reference TRBV9 and TRBJ1-2 provide the parts outside the CDR3, is DSGVTQTPKHLITATGQRVTLRCSPRSGDLSVYWYQQSLDQGLQFLIQYYNGEERAKGNILERFSAQQFPDLHSELNLSSLELGDSALYFCASSVVEGSDGYTFGSGTRLTVV.

The CDR3, as DNA: TGTGCCAGCAGCCATTCTGCCGACAGGCTCTATGGCTACACCTTC. This sequence encodes CASSHSADRLYGYTF. The rearrangement links TRBV7-9 to TRBJ1-2; a weak D match, TRBD1 (6 bases). Trimming removed 5 bases from V and 4 bases from J, with 17 bases in between. The CDR3 contains 15 residues. The V gene's germline CDR1 is SEHNR and CDR2 FQNEAQ (reference sequence).

The V and J genes are TRBV9 and TRBJ2-1, with a weak D call TRBD2 (5 bases). V dropped 3 bases and J dropped 0 bases, with 13 bases sitting between them. The CDR3 spans 16 residues. Germline CDR1 and CDR2: SGDLS and YYNGEE. The CDR3 is CASSASGGSSYNEQFF. CDR3 nucleotide sequence: TGTGCCAGCAGCGCGAGCGGAGGAAGCTCCTACAATGAGCAGTTCTTC.

In DNA form, the CDR3 reads TGCGCCAGCAGCCAAGTGTCGAGCTACTACGAGCAGTACTTC. This codes for CASSQVSSYYEQYF. This rearrangement joins TRBV4-1 to TRBJ2-7; unclear D gene. The germline V gene has CDR1 MGHRA and CDR2 YSYEKL. V was cut by 1 base and J by 3 bases, with 10 bases left in between. The CDR3 covers 14 residues.

The J gene is TRBJ2-7, the V gene TRBV19, with D possibly matching TRBD1 (6 bases). The CDR3 runs 16 residues. V dropped 2 bases and J dropped 0 bases, with 14 bases sitting between them. Germline loops: CDR1 LNHDA, CDR2 SQIVND (reference sequence). The DNA of the CDR3 is TGTGCCAGTAGTATAAGGTTAGGGGACACCTCCTACGAGCAGTACTTC. The encoded protein is CASSIRLGDTSYEQYF.

This chain links TRBV19 with TRBJ1-1; tentative D call: TRBD1 (6 bases). The CDR3 is 13 residues long. The germline CDR1 and CDR2 sequences are LNHDA and SQIVND (reference sequence). Trimming took 6 bases from V and 8 from J, leaving 16 bases between them. CDR3 DNA sequence: TGTGCCAGTAGAGACAGGACCTCCCTCGAAGCTTTCTTT. Its translation: CASRDRTSLEAFF.

The V gene is TRBV4-1, the J gene TRBJ2-2, with 10 bases identical to TRBD1. J lost 1 base, V lost 4 bases, and 6 bases had no gene match. CDR3 length: 17 amino acids. Germline CDR1 reads MGHRA; CDR2 reads YSYEKL. This chain's CDR3 is CASSPLGTGVNTGELFF. CDR3 DNA: TGCGCCAGCAGCCCACTAGGGACAGGGGTGAACACCGGGGAGCTGTTTTTT.

The J gene is TRBJ1-4, the V gene TRBV4-1; TRBD1 agrees at 8 bases. Germline V CDR1 and CDR2: MGHRA, YSYEKL. The CDR3 consists of 14 residues. V was pared by 5 bases and J by 4 bases, with 3 bases of the junction left unmatched. This CDR3 is CASSRQGLNEKLFF. In DNA form, the CDR3 reads TGCGCCAGCAGCAGACAGGGGCTTAATGAAAAACTGTTTTTT.

This rearrangement joins TRBV9 to TRBJ2-2; 10 bases are shared with TRBD1. Germline CDR1 is SGDLS and CDR2 is YYNGEE. This CDR3 contains 15 residues. The ends lost 4 bases at V and 7 bases at J; junction bases unmatched: 7. CDR3: CASSPRDRGVGELFF. CDR3 DNA: TGTGCCAGCAGCCCCCGGGACAGGGGCGTCGGGGAGCTGTTTTTT.

In this sample, this clone turned up a few times. J is TRBJ1-1 and V is TRBV27, with a possible D match to TRBD1 (6 bases). The V and J ends lost 2 bases and 0 bases respectively, with 7 bases between them. This CDR3 has 14 amino acids. CDR1 MNHEY and CDR2 SMNVEV come from the germline V gene (reference sequence). The DNA for the CDR3 is TGTGCCAGCAGTTTAGACAGGTTGAACACTGAAGCTTTCTTT. Its translation: CASSLDRLNTEAFF.

The chain recombines TRBV9 with TRBJ2-1; the D gene could be TRBD1 or TRBD2 (6 bases each). Germline CDR1 SGDLS, CDR2 YYNGEE. V was clipped by 0 bases and J by 7 bases, with 20 bases between them. The CDR3 has 17 amino acids. The CDR3 sequence is CASSVVEGTTIPNEQFF. The CDR3 DNA sequence: TGTGCCAGCAGCGTAGTGGAGGGGACAACTATCCCGAATGAGCAGTTCTTC.